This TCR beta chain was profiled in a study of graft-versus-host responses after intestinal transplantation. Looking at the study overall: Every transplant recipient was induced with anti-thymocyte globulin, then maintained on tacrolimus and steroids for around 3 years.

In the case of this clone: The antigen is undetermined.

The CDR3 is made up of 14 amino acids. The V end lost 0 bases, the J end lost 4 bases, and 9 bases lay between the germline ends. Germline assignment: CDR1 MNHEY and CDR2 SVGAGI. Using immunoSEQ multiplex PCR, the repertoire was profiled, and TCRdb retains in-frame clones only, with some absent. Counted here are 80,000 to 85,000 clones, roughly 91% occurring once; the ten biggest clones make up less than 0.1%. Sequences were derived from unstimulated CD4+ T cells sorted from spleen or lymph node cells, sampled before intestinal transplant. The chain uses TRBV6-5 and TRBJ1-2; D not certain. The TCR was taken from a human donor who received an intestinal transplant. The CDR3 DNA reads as TGTGCCAGCAGTTACTCGACGGAGTTCTATGGCTACACCTTC. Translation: CASSYSTEFYGYTF.